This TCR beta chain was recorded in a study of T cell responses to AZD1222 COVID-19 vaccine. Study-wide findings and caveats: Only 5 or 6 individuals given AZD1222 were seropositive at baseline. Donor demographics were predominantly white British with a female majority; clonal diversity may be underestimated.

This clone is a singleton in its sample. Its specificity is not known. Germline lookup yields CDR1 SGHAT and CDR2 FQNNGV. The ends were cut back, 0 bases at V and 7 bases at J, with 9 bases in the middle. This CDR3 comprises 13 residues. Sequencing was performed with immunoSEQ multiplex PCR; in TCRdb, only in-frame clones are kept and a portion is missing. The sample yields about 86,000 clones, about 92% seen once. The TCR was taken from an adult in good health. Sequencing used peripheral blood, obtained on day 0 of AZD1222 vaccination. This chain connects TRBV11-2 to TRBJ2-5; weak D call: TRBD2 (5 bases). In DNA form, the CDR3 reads TGTGCCAGCAGCTTAGATCATAGCGCGACCCAGTACTTC. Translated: CASSLDHSATQYF.